The rows below give T cell receptor beta chains drawn from one sample of a study of CD8 T cells in Susac syndrome. TCRdb redid the calling of the immunoSEQ multiplex PCR reads with MiXCR, one entry per CDR3 protein. This sample has 150,000 to 200,000 distinct CDR3 sequences, with about 93% found just once. What was sequenced was CD4+ T cells from PBMCs. Receptor source: a human donor in good health. The CDR3 runs from the conserved cysteine through the conserved F or W. Fields, in order: D gene, J gene, clone size, V gene, CDR3 DNA, CDR3 protein. The D gene is left open where the match is weak. Clone sizes are given selectively: once, few, many, or a class where the clone is expanded.

>NA|TRBJ2-2|NA|TRBV7-8
TGTGCCAGCAGCCTAGGGTACGCGAGCGGGGAGCTGTTTTTT
CASSLGYASGELFF
>NA|TRBJ2-3|NA|TRBV14
TGTGCCAGCAGCCAAGACCGGGAAGATACGCAGTATTTT
CASSQDREDTQYF
>TRBD2|TRBJ2-5|NA|TRBV19
TGTGCCAGTAGTTACGGGACTAGCGTCGGAGAGACCCAGTACTTC
CASSYGTSVGETQYF
>TRBD1|TRBJ1-1|NA|TRBV5-4
TGTGCCAGCAGCGAAGGGGGCAGATGGGAGGCTTTCTTT
CASSEGGRWEAFF
>TRBD1|TRBJ2-3|NA|TRBV6-5
TGTGCCAGCAGTTACCCCATCTTAGGACAGGGGGCTTCAGATACGCAGTATTTT
CASSYPILGQGASDTQYF
>NA|TRBJ2-1|NA|TRBV3-1
TGTGCCAGCAGCCTTTCATTGGGCCAAAAGCAGTTCTTC
CASSLSLGQKQFF
>NA|TRBJ2-1|NA|TRBV12-3/TRBV12-4
TGTGCCAGCAGGAGGATAGCGGACAATGAGCAGTTCTTC
CASRRIADNEQFF
>NA|TRBJ2-5|NA|TRBV7-2
TGTGCCAGCAGCGTCACAGGGTTGGAGACCCAGTACTTC
CASSVTGLETQYF
>NA|TRBJ2-3|NA|TRBV20-1
TGCAGTGCAGAAGCCGTCGGCCCTAGCACAGATACGCAGTATTTT
CSAEAVGPSTDTQYF
>TRBD1|TRBJ1-3|NA|TRBV20-1
TGCAGTGCTAGAGACACAGGACAGGTTAACACCATATATTTT
CSARDTGQVNTIYF
>NA|TRBJ2-3|NA|TRBV7-2
TGTGCCAGCACCCCCTTTGGGGGAAACACAGATACGCAGTATTTT
CASTPFGGNTDTQYF
>TRBD1|TRBJ2-7|NA|TRBV5-1
TGCGCCAGCAGCTTGACAGGGGGCGCCGAGCAGTACTTC
CASSLTGGAEQYF
>NA|TRBJ1-3|NA|TRBV6-1
TGTGCCAGCAGTGAATTCGAGACAGGAAGAAACACCATATATTTT
CASSEFETGRNTIYF
>NA|TRBJ1-1|once|TRBV20-1
TGCAGTGCAGCTAGGTGGGGGGCCGCTGAAGCTTTCTTT
CSAARWGAAEAFF
>NA|TRBJ2-1|NA|TRBV6-1
TGTGCCAGCAGGAAGGTTGGATACAATGAGCAGTTCTTC
CASRKVGYNEQFF
>NA|TRBJ1-1|NA|TRBV18
TGTGCCAGCTCACCACAGCAGGGCACTGAAGCTTTCTTT
CASSPQQGTEAFF
>TRBD2|TRBJ2-3|NA|TRBV7-3
TGTGCCAGCAGCCCTAGCGGGGGGGCCAGTACAGATACGCAGTATTTT
CASSPSGGASTDTQYF
>TRBD1|TRBJ1-2|NA|TRBV6-5
TGTGCCAGCAGTCCAGACGGGACAGAATATGGCTACACCTTC
CASSPDGTEYGYTF
>NA|TRBJ2-5|NA|TRBV12-3/TRBV12-4
TGTGCCAGCAGCGATCCCGGGACTTCCCAAGAGACCCAGTACTTC
CASSDPGTSQETQYF
>TRBD2|TRBJ2-1|once|TRBV4-1
TGCGCCAGCAGCTGGAGCGGGGGGTTTAGCAGCGATGAGCAGTTCTTC
CASSWSGGFSSDEQFF
>TRBD2|TRBJ2-1|once|TRBV2
TGTGCCAGCAGTCCTCAACCCGGGACTAGCGGCTTGAATGAGCAGTTCTTC
CASSPQPGTSGLNEQFF
>TRBD2|TRBJ2-7|NA|TRBV19
TGTGCCAGTACCCGGACTAGCGGGGATTCCTACGAGCAGTACTTC
CASTRTSGDSYEQYF
>TRBD1|TRBJ2-7|NA|TRBV5-1
TGCGCCAGCAGCTTGCCAGGGGGCTCCTACGAGCAGTACTTC
CASSLPGGSYEQYF
>NA|TRBJ2-4|NA|TRBV6-6
TGTGCCAGCAGTTACGGAGTTAGTCAGTACTTC
CASSYGVSQYF
>TRBD1|TRBJ2-3|NA|TRBV6-1
TGTGCCAGCACGGGACAGTTAACAGATACGCAGTATTTT
CASTGQLTDTQYF
>TRBD1|TRBJ1-4|NA|TRBV2
TGTGCCAGCACCCCCGGGACAGGGGTTGAAAAACTGTTTTTT
CASTPGTGVEKLFF
>NA|TRBJ2-1|NA|TRBV7-7
TGTGCCAGCAGCTTAGGGGCAAGCAGGGGTGATGAGCAGTTCTTC
CASSLGASRGDEQFF
>NA|TRBJ2-6|NA|TRBV7-2
TGTGCCAGCAATTTCGGAGTAACCGGGGCCAACGTCCTGACTTTC
CASNFGVTGANVLTF
>NA|TRBJ1-4|NA|TRBV6-1
TGTGCCAGCAGTAGAACGGCTGCAACTAATGAAAAACTGTTTTTT
CASSRTAATNEKLFF
>NA|TRBJ1-2|NA|TRBV6-5
TGTGCCAGCAGCGATCACTATGGCTACACCTTC
CASSDHYGYTF
>TRBD1|TRBJ1-5|NA|TRBV24-1
TGTGCCACCAGTGATGGACAGGGGGGGGATCAGCCCCAGCATTTT
CATSDGQGGDQPQHF
>NA|TRBJ1-4|NA|TRBV18
TGTGCCAGCTCATTCGGGCCAAGAGAAAAACTGTTTTTT
CASSFGPREKLFF
>TRBD1|TRBJ1-6|NA|TRBV6-5
TGTGCCAGCAGTAAAGTGCAGGGGGCGCGTTCACCCCTCCACTTT
CASSKVQGARSPLHF
>NA|TRBJ1-1|few|TRBV2
TGTGCCAGCAGTGAAGGGGTGAACACTGAAGCTTTCTTT
CASSEGVNTEAFF
>TRBD1|TRBJ1-3|NA|TRBV11-2
TGTGCCAGCACTCCGGGACAGGGCCCCGGCAACACCATATATTTT
CASTPGQGPGNTIYF
>NA|TRBJ2-7|NA|TRBV3-1
TGTGCCAGCAGCTCAACGGCGTCGGGGGAGCAGTACTTC
CASSSTASGEQYF
>TRBD1|TRBJ1-4|NA|TRBV19
TGTGCCAGTAGTCCTCGGGGGGGACAGTTTGCAACTAATGAAAAACTGTTTTTT
CASSPRGGQFATNEKLFF
>NA|TRBJ1-1|NA|TRBV6-1
TGCGCCAGCATATCACAGGACAGAAACACTGAAGCTTTCTTT
CASISQDRNTEAFF
>TRBD1|TRBJ2-7|once|TRBV9
TGTGCCAGCAGCGTCGACAGGGCAAACTATTACGAGCAGTACTTC
CASSVDRANYYEQYF
>TRBD1|TRBJ1-2|NA|TRBV4-2
TGTGCCAGCAGCCAGTACAGGGGGGAAACGGATGGCTACACCTTC
CASSQYRGETDGYTF
>NA|TRBJ1-3|NA|TRBV9
TGTGCCAGCAGCGTAGGGGGAGCAGGGATTCTTGGAAACACCATATATTTT
CASSVGGAGILGNTIYF
>NA|TRBJ1-5|NA|TRBV3-1
TGTGCCAGCAGCCAGGGCGAGGGAAACGGGCAGCCCCAGCATTTT
CASSQGEGNGQPQHF
>NA|TRBJ1-1|NA|TRBV29-1
TGCAGCGCCGAGGGGAGTTATCGAGGCACTGAAGCTTTCTTT
CSAEGSYRGTEAFF
>TRBD1|TRBJ1-1|few|TRBV19
TGTGCCAGTCGGGACAGGAACACTGAAGCTTTCTTT
CASRDRNTEAFF
>TRBD1|TRBJ1-2|NA|TRBV7-2
TGTGCCAGCAGCCCTGGACAGGGGGCGTGGGGCTACACCTTC
CASSPGQGAWGYTF
>TRBD1|TRBJ2-5|NA|TRBV7-6
TGTGCCAGCAGCCAACCCCAGGGGGCGGTGGAGACCCAGTACTTC
CASSQPQGAVETQYF
>NA|TRBJ1-6|NA|TRBV5-1
TGCGCCAGCAGCTTGAGAGGGGAACCTAATTCACCCCTCCACTTT
CASSLRGEPNSPLHF
>NA|TRBJ1-1|NA|TRBV18
TGTGCCAGCTCCCCCGGGACGACGATCGCTGAAGCTTTCTTT
CASSPGTTIAEAFF
>NA|TRBJ1-3|NA|TRBV7-6
TGTGCCAGCAGCCGAGGGCGGGGGCCGGTGGAAGGAAACACCATATATTTT
CASSRGRGPVEGNTIYF
>NA|TRBJ2-7|NA|TRBV29-1
TGCAGCGTTGTCACGGACCTCTACGAGCAGTACTTC
CSVVTDLYEQYF
>TRBD1|TRBJ2-7|NA|TRBV29-1
TGCAGCGGGGGACAGAACTACGAGCAGTACTTC
CSGGQNYEQYF
>NA|TRBJ1-1|NA|TRBV18
TGTGCCAGCTCCCGTAGTAGAGGAGAAACTGAAGCTTTCTTT
CASSRSRGETEAFF
>TRBD1|TRBJ1-1|NA|TRBV19
TGTGCCTCGAGATCAGGGGGCCATACTGAAGCTTTCTTT
CASRSGGHTEAFF
>NA|TRBJ2-1|NA|TRBV5-1
TGCGCCAGCGCTGGCGGAGGGGGGTTCCGGGAAAATGAGCAGTTCTTC
CASAGGGGFRENEQFF
>NA|TRBJ1-2|NA|TRBV7-2
TGTGCCAGCAGCCCCGACAGTAACTATGGCTACACCTTC
CASSPDSNYGYTF